A single sample gave rise to the 27 T cell receptor beta chains below, sequenced in a study of TIL therapy for anti-PD-1-resistant metastatic lung cancer. The libraries were made with immunoSEQ v3. Profiling relied on immunoSEQ multiplex PCR, and the TCRdb table lists in-frame clones only, not all of them. The sample contains 20,000 to 25,000 clones, about three quarters of which appear only once. As to time point: pre-treatment sample, taken before nivolumab and TIL therapy. This specimen consisted of blood, obtained at baseline. These receptors were obtained from a person aged 25-85 years with non-small cell lung cancer.

CDR3 loop: CASSSGTGYYEQYF. The CDR3 DNA reads TGTGCCAGCTCCTCAGGGACAGGGTACTACGAGCAGTACTTC. V is TRBV18 and J is TRBJ2-7; 9 bases map to TRBD1. The V segment lost 6 bases and the J segment 3 bases; nucleotides outside the gene matches: 6. Per germline, CDR1 KGHSH and CDR2 LQKENI. The CDR3 loop spans 14 amino acids.

This clone turned up a few times. V and J are TRBV4-1 and TRBJ2-2; D unclear. Per germline, CDR1 MGHRA and CDR2 YSYEKL. Between the trimmed V and J ends, which lost 5 bases and 3 bases, there was a span of 13 bases. The CDR3 is 15 residues long. The CDR3 spells CASSGIGFDTGELFF. DNA for the CDR3: TGCGCCAGCAGCGGGATTGGGTTTGACACCGGGGAGCTGTTTTTT.

The chain couples TRBV19 to TRBJ1-1; D gene unclear. V gave up 3 bases and J gave up 0 bases, with 8 bases separating them. Germline CDR1 is LNHDA and CDR2 is SQIVND (reference sequence). CDR3 size: 14 residues. The CDR3 nucleotides read TGTGCCAGTAGTATTGTGGGGATGAACACTGAAGCTTTCTTT. Amino acid sequence: CASSIVGMNTEAFF.

The rearrangement joins TRBV14 to TRBJ2-1, with 8 bases identical to TRBD2. The trim removed 4 bases at V and 13 bases at J, leaving 12 bases unmatched. Germline CDR1 reads SGHDN; CDR2 reads FVKESK. The CDR3 has 14 residues. The CDR3 spells CASSPMGAGGRQFF. CDR3 in DNA: TGTGCCAGCAGCCCCATGGGGGCGGGAGGTAGACAGTTCTTC. Drawing the rest from reference TRBV14 and TRBJ2-1, the complete variable domain is EAGVTQFPSHSVIEKGQTVTLRCDPISGHDNLYWYRRVMGKEIKFLLHFVKESKQDESGMPNNRFLAERTGGTYSTLKVQPAELEDSGVYFCASSPMGAGGRQFFGPGTRLTVL.

The chain joins TRBV5-1 to TRBJ2-1; 10 nucleotides line up with TRBD2. V trimming: 0 bases; J trimming: 0 bases; junction bases outside the gene matches: 9. CDR3 length: 19 amino acids. Germline loops: CDR1 SGHRS, CDR2 YFSETQ. The CDR3 sequence is CASSLGSSGSGSSYNEQFF. CDR3 DNA sequence: TGCGCCAGCAGCTTGGGCTCTAGCGGGAGCGGTAGCTCCTACAATGAGCAGTTCTTC.

This clone was found a few times. This sequence joins TRBV19 and TRBJ2-1, with D possibly matching TRBD2 (6 bases). The germline V gene has CDR1 LNHDA and CDR2 SQIVND (reference sequence). With 5 bases removed from V and 1 base from J, the gap between germline ends came to 21 bases. The CDR3 is 18 amino acids. The CDR3 loop is CASSVSRSLAGSYNEQFF. The CDR3 coding sequence is TGTGCCAGTAGTGTCTCCCGCTCACTGGCGGGATCCTACAATGAGCAGTTCTTC.

V gene TRBV6-1 combines with J gene TRBJ1-5; no clear D. V lost 3 bases and J lost 0, with 6 bases in between. CDR1 and CDR2 from the germline V gene are MNHNS and SASEGT. This CDR3 has 14 residues. The CDR3 nucleotides read TGTGCCAGCAGTGATTCTAATAGCAATCAGCCCCAGCATTTT. This gives the protein CASSDSNSNQPQHF.

The chain is built from TRBV10-3 and TRBJ1-1; no clear D gene. The CDR3 consists of 18 residues. Per the germline V gene, CDR1 is ENHRY and CDR2 is SYGVKD. V was clipped by 3 bases and J by 0 bases, with 20 bases between them. This chain's CDR3 is CAISERGTPYYMNTEAFF. The CDR3 nucleotides are TGTGCCATCAGTGAAAGAGGCACCCCCTACTATATGAACACTGAAGCTTTCTTT.

The chain recombines TRBV2 with TRBJ2-3; D is uncertain. This CDR3 comprises 15 residues. Trimming shortened V by 6 bases and J by 1 base, and 14 bases separated the two germline ends. Germline V gene sequence: CDR1 SNHLY, CDR2 FYNNEI. The CDR3: CASRRESARTDTQYF. In DNA form, the CDR3 reads TGTGCCAGCAGGAGAGAGAGCGCCCGCACAGATACGCAGTATTTT.

In its sample, this clone was seen a few times. This sequence joins TRBV4-3 and TRBJ1-2; TRBD1 might be the D (6 bases). The length of the CDR3 is 12 residues. Trimming took off 3 bases at V and 4 bases at J, with 6 bases between the two ends. Per germline, CDR1 LGHNA and CDR2 YSLEER. The CDR3 coding sequence is TGCGCCAGCAGCCAGGGGGCCTATGGCTACACCTTC. Its protein is CASSQGAYGYTF.

The chain uses TRBV5-1 and TRBJ1-2, with TRBD1 matching over 10 bases. The CDR3 runs 14 residues. Germline CDR1 reads SGHRS; CDR2 reads YFSETQ. V lost 4 bases, J lost 2 bases, and 2 bases stayed unmatched. As DNA, the CDR3 is TGCGCCAGCAGCCCGGGACAGGGGAACTATGGCTACACCTTC. Protein sequence: CASSPGQGNYGYTF.

This clone was seen more than once but under ten times. The chain has TRBV7-3 and TRBJ1-1, with D hard to call. Trimming left V 3 bases short and J 1 base short, with 6 bases between. Germline V gene data show CDR1 as SGHTA and CDR2 as FQGTGA. The length of the CDR3 is 13 residues. CDR3 nucleotide sequence: TGTGCCAGCAGCTTGGAACAGAACACTGAAGCTTTCTTT. Translation: CASSLEQNTEAFF.

This clone occurred once. This chain joins TRBV6-5 and TRBJ1-4; D perhaps matches TRBD1 (5 bases). V was cut by 4 bases and J by 5 bases, with 17 bases left in between. The CDR3 loop spans 16 amino acids. Per germline, CDR1 MNHEY and CDR2 SVGAGI. CDR3 in DNA: TGTGCCAGCAGTTCCGACCACAGGAGGATGAATGAAAAACTGTTTTTT. Its translation is CASSSDHRRMNEKLFF.

This clone was seen a handful of times. This chain uses TRBV5-4 with TRBJ2-2; a weak D match, TRBD2 (5 bases). Looked up from germline, CDR1 is SGHNT and CDR2 is YYREEE (reference sequence). CDR3 length equals 15 residues. Between the trimmed V and J ends, which lost 7 bases and 0 bases, there was a span of 13 bases. CDR3 sequence reads: CASLGEAPNTGELFF. The CDR3 DNA sequence: TGTGCCAGCCTGGGAGAAGCGCCGAACACCGGGGAGCTGTTTTTT.

This clone was seen a handful of times. CDR3 bases: TGTGCCAGCAGCTTAACCACCGCCGAGCAGTTCTTC. It specifies CASSLTTAEQFF. This chain links TRBV7-2 with TRBJ2-1; D is unresolved. V was cut by 2 bases and J by 10 bases, with 9 bases left in between. The CDR3 spans 12 residues. Germline V gene sequence: CDR1 SGHTA, CDR2 FQGNSA.

The rearrangement uses TRBV9 and TRBJ2-3, with TRBD2 as a possible D gene (5 bases). The V end was cut by 0 bases, the J end by 0 bases, with 8 bases between. The germline V gene encodes CDR1 SGDLS and CDR2 YYNGEE. The CDR3 has 15 residues. CDR3 amino acids: CASSVAGYSTDTQYF. The CDR3 nucleotides are TGTGCCAGCAGCGTAGCGGGGTATAGCACAGATACGCAGTATTTT. Drawing the rest from reference TRBV9 and TRBJ2-3, the complete variable domain is DSGVTQTPKHLITATGQRVTLRCSPRSGDLSVYWYQQSLDQGLQFLIQYYNGEERAKGNILERFSAQQFPDLHSELNLSSLELGDSALYFCASSVAGYSTDTQYFGPGTRLTVL.

This chain links TRBV6-2 or TRBV6-3 with TRBJ2-7; TRBD2 agrees at 10 bases. Germline V gene lookup returns CDR1 MNHEY and CDR2 SVGEGT. Trimming took 5 bases from V and 2 from J; bases not matched to a gene: 15. This CDR3 comprises 18 residues. In nucleotides, the CDR3 is TGTGCCAGCAGTCCCCGGTTAGGTGCGAGCGGGAGGGCCTACGAGCAGTACTTC. Translation: CASSPRLGASGRAYEQYF.

V gene TRBV12-5 combines with J gene TRBJ2-3, with 16 bases that match TRBD2. The CDR3 totals 17 residues. With 7 bases clipped from V and 3 bases from J, the junction kept 7 bases outside the gene matches. Germline-derived CDR1 and CDR2 are LGHNT and FRNRAP. CDR3 nucleotides: TGTGCTAGTGCCGCCGGGACTAGCGGGGGGGGGACAGATACGCAGTATTTT. Amino acids: CASAAGTSGGGTDTQYF.

This chain connects TRBV4-2 to TRBJ1-3; D is ambiguous. Trimming removed 0 bases from V and 0 bases from J, with 9 bases in between. The CDR3 totals 16 residues. The germline CDR1 and CDR2 sequences are LGHNA and YNFKEQ. The CDR3 DNA sequence: TGTGCCAGCAGCCAAGAATTCAGCCTCTCTGGAAACACCATATATTTT. This gives the protein CASSQEFSLSGNTIYF.

CDR3 loop: CASRGGTGNEKLFF. The CDR3 coding sequence is TGTGCCAGTAGGGGCGGGACAGGGAATGAAAAACTGTTTTTT. The V gene is TRBV19, the J gene TRBJ1-4, with 9 positions matching TRBD1. The CDR3 consists of 14 residues. V gave up 6 bases and J gave up 5 bases; unmatched junction bases: 4. Germline values: CDR1 LNHDA, CDR2 SQIVND (reference sequence).

The chain combines TRBV19 with TRBJ1-4, with D perhaps matching TRBD1 (6 bases). CDR1 and CDR2 from the germline V gene are LNHDA and SQIVND (reference sequence). The CDR3 has 14 residues. V dropped 6 bases and J dropped 5 bases, with 13 bases sitting between them. CDR3 region: CASSPVTGNEKLFF. CDR3 DNA: TGTGCCAGTAGCCCCGTAACAGGGAATGAAAAACTGTTTTTT. Combining the CDR3 with reference TRBV19 and TRBJ1-4 gives the whole variable domain DGGITQSPKYLFRKEGQNVTLSCEQNLNHDAMYWYRQDPGQGLRLIYYSQIVNDFQKGDIAEGYSVSREKKESFPLTVTSAQKNPTAFYLCASSPVTGNEKLFFGSGTQLSVL.

The chain combines TRBV25-1 with TRBJ1-2; possible D gene TRBD1, 6 bases. This CDR3 contains 14 residues. The germline V gene has CDR1 MGHDK and CDR2 SYGVNS. Trimming took 0 bases from V and 5 from J, leaving 10 bases between them. The CDR3 spells CASSEYGGFYGYTF. The CDR3 DNA follows: TGTGCCAGCAGTGAATACGGGGGCTTTTATGGCTACACCTTC.

Of note for this clone: A junction end diverges from the germline sequence, so it may reflect a read error. This chain joins TRBV18 and TRBJ2-1; D unclear. Germline values: CDR1 KGHSH, CDR2 LQKENI. The CDR3 is made up of 11 amino acids. CDR3 in amino acids: CASSPLTSAVF. The CDR3 nucleotides read TGTGCCAGCTCACCACTGACTTCGGCGGTCTTC.

This rearrangement joins TRBV6-5 to TRBJ2-5; 10 nucleotides line up with TRBD2. Trimming at V came to 6 bases and at J to 4 bases, leaving 5 bases not matched to a gene. This CDR3 spans 14 amino acids. Per the germline V gene, CDR1 is MNHEY and CDR2 is SVGAGI. This CDR3 reads CASRRGLAVETQYF. CDR3 nucleotides: TGTGCCAGCAGGCGTGGACTAGCGGTAGAGACCCAGTACTTC.

V gene TRBV7-8 combines with J gene TRBJ1-6; 8 bases agree with TRBD1. The germline CDR1 and CDR2 sequences are SGHVS and FQNEAQ. The CDR3 is made up of 16 amino acids. J was trimmed by 9 bases and V by 5 bases; bases with no gene match: 12. CDR3 protein: CASSPRRQGTGSPLHF. The CDR3 nucleotides read TGTGCCAGCAGCCCCCGGAGGCAGGGGACAGGTTCACCCCTCCACTTT. Full variable domain (outside the CDR3, taken from reference TRBV7-8 and TRBJ1-6): GAGVSQSPRYKVAKRGQDVALRCDPISGHVSLFWYQQALGQGPEFLTYFQNEAQLDKSGLPSDRFFAERPEGSVSTLKIQRTQQEDSAVYLCASSPRRQGTGSPLHFGNGTRLTVT.

This clone occurred once. The chain uses TRBV5-1 and TRBJ1-3, with D possibly being TRBD1 (5 bases). The CDR3 length is 14 residues. Germline V gene data show CDR1 as SGHRS and CDR2 as YFSETQ. V shed 8 bases and J shed 1 base, with 13 bases lying between them. CDR3 coding DNA: TGCGCCAGTCGGGACGGTCCGTCTGGAAACACCATATATTTT. It is translated as CASRDGPSGNTIYF. The full variable domain, with the rest looked up from reference TRBV5-1 and TRBJ1-3, is KAGVTQTPRYLIKTRGQQVTLSCSPISGHRSVSWYQQTPGQGLQFLFEYFSETQRNKGNFPGRFSGRQFSNSRSEMNVSTLELGDSALYLCASRDGPSGNTIYFGEGSWLTVV.

This sequence joins TRBV11-3 and TRBJ2-1; the D gene is possibly TRBD2 (6 bases). The CDR3 extends over 13 amino acids. The germline V gene has CDR1 SGHNT and CDR2 YENEEA. V was shortened by 4 bases and J by 11 bases, with 15 bases between the two germline ends. The CDR3 loop is CASSYEWRDQQFF. The CDR3, as DNA: TGTGCCAGCAGCTACGAGTGGCGGGACCAGCAGTTCTTC.